The 27 T cell receptor beta chains presented below share a single source sample, sequenced in a study of shared T cell receptors in the human thymus. The method was immunoSEQ multiplex PCR; TCRdb's version includes in-frame clones alone and lacks a portion of them. The data hold about 660,000 clones, with roughly 90% observed a single time. The sample also formed part of further work on human thymus T cells.

Material: thymocytes. The receptors were sampled from a boy in the first two years of life with a congenital heart defect.

The rearrangement joins TRBV7-8 to TRBJ2-5; 7 positions match TRBD2. In germline, CDR1 is SGHVS, CDR2 FQNEAQ. CDR3 size: 12 residues. V was pared by 5 bases and J by 4 bases, with 1 base of the junction left unmatched. The CDR3 reads CASSGRGETQYF. The CDR3 DNA reads TGTGCCAGCAGCGGGAGGGGAGAGACCCAGTACTTC.

This chain connects TRBV4-3 to TRBJ2-7; possibly TRBD2 for D (6 bases). The V end lost 1 base, the J end lost 0 bases, and 10 bases lay between the germline ends. The CDR3 sequence is 15 residues long. Per the germline V gene, CDR1 is LGHNA and CDR2 is YSLEER. As DNA, the CDR3 is TGCGCCAGCAGCCAAGGGGCCGGGAGCTCCTACGAGCAGTACTTC. This codes for CASSQGAGSSYEQYF.

Concerning this clone itself: The sample has other DNA sequences that encode this CDR3 too. This chain uses TRBV28 with TRBJ2-5, with D possibly matching TRBD2 (6 bases). CDR3 length: 15 amino acids. CDR1 MDHEN and CDR2 SYDVKM come from the germline V gene. The V end was cut by 4 bases, the J end by 2 bases, with 14 bases between. The CDR3: CASSSRVGGQETQYF. The CDR3 region has the DNA TGTGCCAGCAGTTCCCGGGTGGGGGGTCAAGAGACCCAGTACTTC. Full variable domain (remainder filled in from reference TRBV28 and TRBJ2-5): DVKVTQSSRYLVKRTGEKVFLECVQDMDHENMFWYRQDPGLGLRLIYFSYDVKMKEKGDIPEGYSVSREKKERFSLILESASTNQTSMYLCASSSRVGGQETQYFGPGTRLLVL.

The chain carries TRBV10-3 and TRBJ2-3; 8 positions match TRBD2. After removal of 3 bases from V and 2 bases from J, the junction contained 10 bases not matched to a gene. The length of the CDR3 is 17 residues. Germline V gene data show CDR1 as ENHRY and CDR2 as SYGVKD. The CDR3 here is CAISEGPIAGTTDTQYF. CDR3 DNA: TGTGCCATCAGTGAAGGGCCCATAGCGGGAACCACAGATACGCAGTATTTT.

This rearrangement joins TRBV4-1 to TRBJ2-1; 16 bases map to TRBD2. Looked up from germline, CDR1 is MGHRA and CDR2 is YSYEKL. With V trimmed by 6 bases and J by 8 bases, 7 bases remained unmatched. This CDR3 contains 16 residues. CDR3 amino acids: CASRRGLAGGPDEQFF. In DNA, the CDR3 is TGCGCCAGCAGGAGGGGACTAGCGGGAGGGCCGGATGAGCAGTTCTTC.

To note about this clone: Other DNA sequences in this sample translate to the same CDR3. This rearrangement joins TRBV4-3 to TRBJ2-1; TRBD2 agrees at 7 bases. The CDR3 runs to 13 residues. Germline trimming cut 4 bases from V and 8 bases from J; bases unmatched to any gene: 5. Germline CDR1 and CDR2: LGHNA and YSLEER. The CDR3 DNA sequence: TGCGCCAGCAGCCCCCGACTAGCATATGAGCAGTTCTTC. Translated, it gives CASSPRLAYEQFF.

The chain carries TRBV6-1 and TRBJ1-2; 7 nucleotides match TRBD1. This CDR3 is 18 amino acids long. Germline loops: CDR1 MNHNS, CDR2 SASEGT. J lost 0 bases, V lost 1 base, and 11 bases had no gene match. CDR3 DNA sequence: TGTGCCAGCAGTGAAGTGCGGACAGGCCCACAAGCTAACTATGGCTACACCTTC. It yields the protein CASSEVRTGPQANYGYTF.

The chain employs TRBV15 and TRBJ1-5; weak D call: TRBD1 (6 bases). The CDR3 covers 16 residues. Germline CDR1 reads LNHNV; CDR2 reads YYDKDF (reference sequence). Trimming pared 2 bases from V and 5 bases from J, leaving 16 bases between. CDR3 nucleotide sequence: TGTGCCACCAGCAGAACCCGGGACAAACGAGATCAGCCCCAGCATTTT. Translation: CATSRTRDKRDQPQHF.

The genes are TRBV27 and TRBJ2-7, with D possibly being TRBD2 (6 bases). CDR1 and CDR2 (germline): MNHEY, SMNVEV (reference sequence). Trimming cost V 6 bases and J 4 bases, with 13 bases left between them. The CDR3 spans 13 residues. DNA of the CDR3: TGTGCCAGCAGCCGGGACTCCGCTTACGAGCAGTACTTC. It is translated as CASSRDSAYEQYF.

This clone has only a few counts. CDR3 bases: TGTGCCAGCAGCTCGACTCGATCCGAGCAGTACTTC. Residues: CASSSTRSEQYF. V and J are TRBV7-2 and TRBJ2-7; no clear D. V was clipped by 4 bases and J by 6 bases, with 10 bases between them. Looked up from germline, CDR1 is SGHTA and CDR2 is FQGNSA. The CDR3 runs 12 residues.

The chain couples TRBV6-1 to TRBJ2-5; D possibly corresponds to TRBD2 (6 bases). The J call is doubtful: the DNA matches TRBJ2-7 better. This CDR3 has 15 residues. Per germline, CDR1 MNHNS and CDR2 SASEGT. CDR3 sequence reads: CASSEAPGRTYEQYF. CDR3 coding DNA: TGTGCCAGCAGTGAAGCCCCGGGGAGGACCTACGAGCAGTACTTC.

The rearrangement joins TRBV29-1 to TRBJ1-2, with 7 nucleotides matching TRBD1. J lost 4 bases, V lost 7 bases, and 12 bases had no gene match. This CDR3 is built from 14 residues. Germline-derived CDR1 and CDR2 are SQVTM and ANQGSEA. The CDR3: CSAGGQAAFYGYTF. CDR3 in DNA: TGCAGCGCCGGAGGACAGGCCGCTTTCTATGGCTACACCTTC.

The chain employs TRBV9 and TRBJ2-7, with 12 positions matching TRBD2. CDR1 and CDR2 (germline): SGDLS, YYNGEE. The CDR3 has 14 amino acids. The V gene end was trimmed by 3 bases and the J gene end by 4 bases; junction bases not matched to a gene: 2. The CDR3 DNA reads TGTGCCAGCAGCGCGACTAGCGGGAGTTACGAGCAGTACTTC. It codes for CASSATSGSYEQYF.

The V gene is TRBV30, the J gene TRBJ2-7; possible D gene TRBD1, 7 bases. Trimming shortened V by 4 bases and J by 0 bases, and 28 bases separated the two germline ends. Germline V lookup: CDR1 GTSNPN, CDR2 SVGIG (reference sequence). The CDR3 is 19 residues long. CDR3 in DNA: TGTGCCTGGACCCGAGGGGGCGGGATGGATCCCTCCCTCTCCTACGAGCAGTACTTC. Translating it yields CAWTRGGGMDPSLSYEQYF.

Only one count was recorded for this clone. The chain couples TRBV5-6 to TRBJ2-3; 13 bases match TRBD2. This CDR3 is 18 amino acids long. Unmatched junction bases numbered 8, after V lost 4 bases and J lost 0 bases. Germline V gene data show CDR1 as SGHDT and CDR2 as YYEEEE. Here the CDR3 DNA reads TGTGCCAGCAGCACCGGACTAGCGGGAGCCCCAAGCACAGATACGCAGTATTTT. It codes for CASSTGLAGAPSTDTQYF.

The genes are TRBV4-3 and TRBJ2-5; 7 nucleotides line up with TRBD2. The better agreement between TRBJ2-7 and the DNA end casts doubt on the J call. The CDR3 spans 16 residues. Looked up from germline, CDR1 is LGHNA and CDR2 is YSLEER. The CDR3 region is CASSQVLAAPRYEQYF. CDR3 nucleotide sequence: TGCGCCAGCAGCCAAGTCCTAGCGGCCCCCCGGTACGAGCAGTACTTC.

This clone was detected only once. The chain uses TRBV6-5 and TRBJ2-2; 9 bases fit TRBD1. Germline V gene sequence: CDR1 MNHEY, CDR2 SVGAGI. V was pared by 6 bases and J by 7 bases, with 3 bases of the junction left unmatched. CDR3 size: 13 residues. The CDR3 here is CASRTGGNGELFF. Here the CDR3 DNA reads TGTGCCAGCAGGACAGGGGGAAACGGGGAGCTGTTTTTT.

This clone was counted between two and nine times. The V call is TRBV14, the J call TRBJ2-7, with 11 bases identical to TRBD1. Germline assignment: CDR1 SGHDN and CDR2 FVKESK. The J segment lost 0 bases and the V segment lost 3 bases, leaving 7 bases of the junction unmatched. This CDR3 is 17 amino acids long. The CDR3 here is CASSQGQGVVGSYEQYF. As DNA, the CDR3 is TGTGCCAGCAGCCAGGGACAGGGGGTCGTAGGCTCCTACGAGCAGTACTTC.

This clone was recorded only once. In DNA, the CDR3 is TGTGCCAGCAGTCAGAGGACTTTTCCCCCTGGGGTGACCTACGAGCAGTACTTC. This codes for CASSQRTFPPGVTYEQYF. J is TRBJ2-7 and V is TRBV27; a weak D match, TRBD2 (5 bases). V was pared by 5 bases and J by 2 bases, with 25 bases between. The CDR3 spans 18 residues. CDR1 and CDR2 (germline): MNHEY, SMNVEV (reference sequence).

The V gene is TRBV11-2, the J gene TRBJ1-4; D is uncertain. Germline CDR1 reads SGHAT; CDR2 reads FQNNGV. The germline V and J ends were trimmed by 0 bases and 8 bases, with 22 bases remaining between them. The CDR3 length is 18 residues. CDR3 sequence: CASSLEGPTYQWSEKLFF. The DNA of the CDR3 is TGTGCCAGCAGCTTAGAGGGTCCTACCTATCAATGGAGCGAAAAACTGTTTTTT. Filled out from reference TRBV11-2 and TRBJ1-4, the complete variable domain reads EAGVAQSPRYKIIEKRQSVAFWCNPISGHATLYWYQQILGQGPKLLIQFQNNGVVDDSQLPKDRFSAERLKGVDSTLKIQPAKLEDSAVYLCASSLEGPTYQWSEKLFFGSGTQLSVL.

The genes are TRBV7-9 and TRBJ2-1; 12 bases line up with TRBD2. J lost 5 bases, V lost 7 bases, and 12 bases had no gene match. Per the germline V gene, CDR1 is SEHNR and CDR2 is FQNEAQ (reference sequence). This CDR3 region has 17 residues. For the CDR3, the DNA is TGTGCCAGCACCAACCCTACGACTAGCGGGAGCGACAATGAGCAGTTCTTC. Residues: CASTNPTTSGSDNEQFF.

This rearrangement joins TRBV25-1 to TRBJ1-1; TRBD1 agrees at 9 bases. Per germline, CDR1 MGHDK and CDR2 SYGVNS. The CDR3 runs to 17 residues. Trimming removed 5 bases from V and 1 base from J; junction bases left unmatched: 11. CDR3 in amino acids: CASSPPGTGNGNTEAFF. The CDR3 bases are TGTGCCAGCAGTCCACCCGGGACAGGGAACGGGAACACTGAAGCTTTCTTT.

CDR3 DNA: TGTGCCTGGAGCCGGGAACCAACTCCCCTCGGCAATGAGCAGTTCTTC. Translation gives CAWSREPTPLGNEQFF. The chain has TRBV30 and TRBJ2-1, with TRBD2 as a possible D gene (5 bases). The germline gives CDR1 GTSNPN, CDR2 SVGIG (reference sequence). V shed 3 bases and J shed 6 bases, with 21 bases lying between them. CDR3 length: 16 amino acids.

The V call is TRBV7-9, the J call TRBJ2-3, with 9 bases aligning to TRBD2. V gave up 5 bases and J gave up 4 bases; unmatched junction bases: 13. This CDR3 comprises 17 residues. Germline V lookup: CDR1 SEHNR, CDR2 FQNEAQ (reference sequence). Here the CDR3 reads CASSRTTPSGRSDTQYF. CDR3 nucleotide sequence: TGTGCCAGCAGCAGGACAACCCCGAGCGGGAGGTCAGATACGCAGTATTTT.

The rearrangement uses TRBV30 and TRBJ2-1, with TRBD2 matching over 9 bases. In germline, CDR1 is GTSNPN, CDR2 SVGIG (reference sequence). The CDR3 extends over 17 amino acids. V lost 2 bases and J lost 1; bases outside the gene matches: 9. Written as DNA, the CDR3 is TGTGCCTGGAGTAAAAGCGGGAGGTGGAGTTCCTACAATGAGCAGTTCTTC. Residues: CAWSKSGRWSSYNEQFF.

The V gene is TRBV5-6, the J gene TRBJ2-3; TRBD2 matches at 14 bases. The V segment lost 5 bases and the J segment 1 base; nucleotides outside the gene matches: 9. This CDR3 comprises 18 residues. Germline CDR1 SGHDT, CDR2 YYEEEE. The CDR3 loop reads CASSPGTSGRNGTDTQYF. CDR3 DNA: TGTGCCAGCAGTCCCGGGACTAGCGGGAGAAATGGCACAGATACGCAGTATTTT.

This rearrangement joins TRBV30 to TRBJ2-1; 16 bases match TRBD2. The CDR3 length is 17 residues. Germline CDR1 GTSNPN, CDR2 SVGIG (reference sequence). The ends lost 2 bases at V and 7 bases at J; junction bases unmatched: 8. CDR3 sequence (DNA): TGTGCCTGGAGTCAAACGGGACTAGCGGGAGGGTCTAATGAGCAGTTCTTC. Encoded protein: CAWSQTGLAGGSNEQFF.